These T cell receptor beta chains were read from a single sample in a study of blood T cell repertoires in COVID-19. Generated by immunoSEQ multiplex PCR, the TCRdb table keeps only in-frame clones and is missing some. Among under 100,000 clones listed, 75% to 90% were seen once. Specimen: peripheral blood. These receptors all stem from a woman between 65 and 79 years old with acute or convalescent COVID-19. Each CDR3 is given without its conserved first and last residue. The order of the fields is V gene, D gene, CDR3 protein. A D gene is named only where the DNA matches it firmly.

TRBV27	-	ASSLGYEQF
TRBV19	-	ASSSGNSDNEQF
TRBV14	-	ASSQDNLTGGRSYNEQF
TRBV19	TRBD2	ASSIDWTSGRVYNEQF
TRBV4-1	TRBD1	ASSQMGQGSYEQY
TRBV2	-	ASSYLTEAF
TRBV3-1/TRBV3-2	-	ASSQEAQKYTEAF
TRBV5-1	-	ASSQGTGLNIIHEQF
TRBV7-9	TRBD1	ASSLGVPGGNEQF
TRBV2	-	ASLGELSSPLH